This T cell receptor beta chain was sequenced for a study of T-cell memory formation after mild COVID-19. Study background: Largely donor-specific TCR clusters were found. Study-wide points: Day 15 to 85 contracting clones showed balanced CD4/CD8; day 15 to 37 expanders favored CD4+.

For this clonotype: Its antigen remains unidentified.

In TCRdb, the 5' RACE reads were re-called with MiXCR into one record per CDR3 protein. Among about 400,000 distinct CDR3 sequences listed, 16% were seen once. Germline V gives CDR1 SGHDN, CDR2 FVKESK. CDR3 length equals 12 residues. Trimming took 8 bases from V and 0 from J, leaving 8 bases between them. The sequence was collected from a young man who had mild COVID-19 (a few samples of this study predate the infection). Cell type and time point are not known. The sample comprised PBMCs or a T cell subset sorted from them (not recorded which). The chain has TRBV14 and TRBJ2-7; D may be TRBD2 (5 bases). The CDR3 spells CASGETSYEQYF. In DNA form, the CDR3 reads TGTGCCAGCGGGGAGACCTCCTACGAGCAGTACTTC.